This entry lists 9 T cell receptor beta chains sequenced from one sample in a study of cytomegalovirus exposure and HLA in healthy donors. Vbeta (60) and Jbeta (13) primers were used in the PCR. The table came from immunoSEQ multiplex PCR; TCRdb's copy has only in-frame clones and leaves some out. This table has fewer than 200,000 clones, approximately 80% appearing once. The specimen sequenced was PBMCs. The receptors stem from a woman aged 45-59 years in good health and CMV-seronegative.

This sequence joins TRBV10-3 and TRBJ2-5; 9 nucleotides match TRBD1. Germline V gives CDR1 ENHRY, CDR2 SYGVKD. The CDR3 is 13 residues long. The J segment lost 5 bases and the V segment lost 6 bases, leaving 4 bases of the junction unmatched. The CDR3 here is CAIRDRGGETQYF. The CDR3 nucleotides are TGTGCCATCAGGGACAGGGGCGGGGAGACCCAGTACTTC.

The chain's CDR3 is CASSGNRGRNTEAFF. The CDR3 region has the DNA TGCGCCAGCAGTGGAAACAGGGGGAGGAACACTGAAGCTTTCTTT. The V call is TRBV10-1, the J call TRBJ1-1; 8 positions match TRBD1. From germline, CDR1 is WNHNN and CDR2 SYGVQD (reference sequence). The CDR3 contains 15 residues. V lost 4 bases to trimming and J lost 1 base; unmatched junction nucleotides: 5.

This clone was seen only once. This chain connects TRBV2 to TRBJ2-5; 7 nucleotides agree with TRBD1. The germline V gene has CDR1 SNHLY and CDR2 FYNNEI. CDR3 length: 14 amino acids. The V and J ends lost 6 bases and 3 bases, in that order; junction bases with no gene match: 7. Written as DNA, the CDR3 is TGTGCCAGCAGCGCATCGACAGGGAAAGAGACCCAGTACTTC. As protein: CASSASTGKETQYF.

V is TRBV7-9 and J is TRBJ2-3, with 8 bases that match TRBD1. The germline CDR1 and CDR2 sequences are SEHNR and FQNEAQ (reference sequence). The junction had 10 bases not matched to a gene; V was cut back by 1 base and J by 4 bases. This CDR3 is built from 17 residues. The CDR3 DNA follows: TGTGCCAGCAGCTTAGTTCCTTGGCAGGGGGCTGCAGATACGCAGTATTTT. It translates to CASSLVPWQGAADTQYF.

V usage is TRBV10-3 and J usage is TRBJ1-5; D unresolved. The CDR3 is 14 amino acids. Deletions cut 10 bases from V and 1 base from J, with 14 bases between. CDR1 is ENHRY and CDR2 is SYGVKD in the germline V gene. The CDR3 here is CATGREGSNQPQHF. In nucleotides, the CDR3 is TGTGCCACCGGGAGGGAGGGAAGCAATCAGCCCCAGCATTTT.

The chain is built from TRBV7-6 and TRBJ1-2; unclear D gene. V lost 5 bases and J lost 1, with 11 bases in between. Per germline, CDR1 SGHVS and CDR2 FNYEAQ. The CDR3 contains 14 residues. The CDR3: CASSDTHDNYGYTF. DNA for the CDR3: TGTGCCAGCAGCGACACCCACGATAACTATGGCTACACCTTC.

The rearrangement joins TRBV28 to TRBJ1-5, with D possibly matching TRBD1 (6 bases). The CDR3 spans 13 residues. Trimming removed 6 bases from V and 4 bases from J, with 10 bases in between. From germline, CDR1 is MDHEN and CDR2 SYDVKM. CDR3 sequence: CASRTTGNQPQHF. CDR3 in DNA: TGTGCCAGCAGGACGACAGGAAATCAGCCCCAGCATTTT.

V is TRBV4-3 and J is TRBJ1-2; D gene ambiguous. Per the germline V gene, CDR1 is LGHNA and CDR2 is YSLEER. V was clipped by 1 base and J by 1 base, with 13 bases between them. There are 16 residues in the CDR3. The CDR3 loop is CASSQVSQVINYGYTF. In DNA, the CDR3 is TGCGCCAGCAGCCAAGTGAGTCAGGTCATTAACTATGGCTACACCTTC.

This sequence joins TRBV7-9 and TRBJ1-6; D is undetermined. Germline loops: CDR1 SEHNR, CDR2 FQNEAQ (reference sequence). Trimming left V 1 base short and J 6 bases short, with 10 bases between. The CDR3 consists of 15 residues. The CDR3 reads CASSLDGWSNSPLHF. In nucleotides, the CDR3 is TGTGCCAGCAGCTTAGATGGGTGGAGTAATTCACCCCTCCACTTT.